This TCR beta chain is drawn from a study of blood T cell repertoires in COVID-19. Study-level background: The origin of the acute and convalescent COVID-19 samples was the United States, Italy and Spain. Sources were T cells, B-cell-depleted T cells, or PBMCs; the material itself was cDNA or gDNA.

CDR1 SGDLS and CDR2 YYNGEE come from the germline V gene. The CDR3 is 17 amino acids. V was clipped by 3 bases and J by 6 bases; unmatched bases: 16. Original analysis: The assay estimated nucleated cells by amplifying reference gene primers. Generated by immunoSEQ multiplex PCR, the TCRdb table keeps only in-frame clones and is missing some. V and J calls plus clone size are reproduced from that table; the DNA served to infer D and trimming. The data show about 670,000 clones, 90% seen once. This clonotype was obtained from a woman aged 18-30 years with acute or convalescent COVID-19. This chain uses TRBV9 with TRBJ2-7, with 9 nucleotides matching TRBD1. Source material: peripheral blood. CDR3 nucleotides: TGTGCCAGCAGCGAATTATCTCAACCGGGACAGGGTTTCGAGCAGTACTTC. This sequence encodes CASSELSQPGQGFEQYF.